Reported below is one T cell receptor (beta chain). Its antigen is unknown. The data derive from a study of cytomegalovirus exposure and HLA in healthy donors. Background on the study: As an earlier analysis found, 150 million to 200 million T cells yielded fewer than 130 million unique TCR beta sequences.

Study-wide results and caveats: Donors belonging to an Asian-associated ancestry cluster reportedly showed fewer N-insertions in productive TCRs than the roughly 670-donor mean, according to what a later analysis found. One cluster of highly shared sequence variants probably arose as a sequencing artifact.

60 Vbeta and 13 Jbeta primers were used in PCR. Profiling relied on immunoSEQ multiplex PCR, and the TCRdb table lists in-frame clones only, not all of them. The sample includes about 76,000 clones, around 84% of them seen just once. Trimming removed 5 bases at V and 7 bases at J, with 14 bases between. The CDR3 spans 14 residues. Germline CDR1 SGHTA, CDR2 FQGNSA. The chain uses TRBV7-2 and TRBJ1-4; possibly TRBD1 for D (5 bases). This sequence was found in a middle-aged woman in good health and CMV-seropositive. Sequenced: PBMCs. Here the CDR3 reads CASSPLGGSEKLFF. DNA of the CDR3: TGTGCCAGCAGCCCCCTGGGGGGTAGTGAAAAACTGTTTTTT.